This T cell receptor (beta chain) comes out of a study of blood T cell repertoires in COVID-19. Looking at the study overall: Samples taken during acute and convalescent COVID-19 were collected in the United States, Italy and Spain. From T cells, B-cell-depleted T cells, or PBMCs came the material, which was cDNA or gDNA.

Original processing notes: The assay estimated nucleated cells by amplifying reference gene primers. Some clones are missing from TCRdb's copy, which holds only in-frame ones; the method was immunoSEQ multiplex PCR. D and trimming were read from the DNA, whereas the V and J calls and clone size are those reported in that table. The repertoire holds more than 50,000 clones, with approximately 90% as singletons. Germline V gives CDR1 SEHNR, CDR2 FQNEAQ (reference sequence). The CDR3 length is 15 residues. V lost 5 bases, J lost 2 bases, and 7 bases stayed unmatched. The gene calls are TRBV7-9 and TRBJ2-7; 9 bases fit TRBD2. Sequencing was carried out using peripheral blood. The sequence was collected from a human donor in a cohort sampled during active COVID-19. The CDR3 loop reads CASSATSGHTYEQYF. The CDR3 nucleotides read TGTGCCAGCAGCGCAACTAGCGGGCATACCTACGAGCAGTACTTC.